Only a few counts were recorded for the clone carrying this T cell receptor beta chain. Two oligonucleotides, mixed equimolar, formed the beta constant-region primer covering TRBC1 and TRBC2. TCRdb passed the UMI-ligation and nested PCR reads through MiXCR, listing each CDR3 protein once. The sample shows about 150,000 distinct CDR3 sequences, 15% to 20% of them seen only once. The sample originates from a study of naive and memory T cell subsets. Trimming took 0 bases from V and 2 from J, leaving 14 bases between them. CDR1 and CDR2 from the germline V gene are SQVTM and ANQGSEA. The CDR3 runs 16 residues.

The specimen sequenced was naive CD4+ T cells from blood. This TCR was recovered from a human donor in good health. The chain joins TRBV29-1 to TRBJ1-5, with a possible D match to TRBD1 (6 bases). In DNA, the CDR3 is TGCAGCGTTGAAGATCGGGAAGGGGGTGGCAATCAGCCCCAGCATTTT. Its protein product is CSVEDREGGGNQPQHF. Full variable domain (missing parts from reference TRBV29-1 and TRBJ1-5): SAVISQKPSRDICQRGTSLTIQCQVDSQVTMMFWYRQQPGQSLTLIATANQGSEATYESGFVIDKFPISRPNLTFSTLTVSNMSPEDSSIYLCSVEDREGGGNQPQHFGDGTRLSIL.